These T cell receptor beta chains were read from a single sample in a study of radiation and T cells in renal cell carcinoma. Produced via immunoSEQ multiplex PCR; TCRdb's table is partial and in-frame only. This table holds 90,000 to 100,000 clones, 75% to 90% found once. The specimen was blood, collected from a patient whose treatment included radiotherapy and nephrectomy. The receptors here all came from a man in his fifties with renal cell carcinoma. CDR3s include the opening cysteine and the closing phenylalanine or tryptophan. Each record gives: D gene, J gene, clone size, V gene, CDR3 protein, CDR3 DNA. The D gene is left open where the match is weak. Only part of the rows carry a size: once, few, many, or a class if the clone is expanded.

>NA|TRBJ2-7|NA|TRBV6-5
CASRQGQGRQYF
TGTGCCAGCAGACAGGGCCAGGGGCGTCAGTACTTC
>TRBD1|TRBJ2-7|NA|TRBV30
CAWTRGPNIPIGEQYF
TGTGCCTGGACCAGGGGGCCCAACATCCCCATTGGCGAGCAGTACTTC
>TRBD1|TRBJ2-5|once|TRBV5-5
CASSGMRRTGGQETQYF
TGTGCCAGCAGCGGAATGAGAAGGACAGGGGGCCAAGAGACCCAGTACTTC
>TRBD2|TRBJ2-3|NA|TRBV11-2
CASSPTRTSSDTQYF
TGTGCCAGCAGCCCCACTCGGACTAGCAGTGATACGCAGTATTTT
>NA|TRBJ2-7|NA|TRBV7-9
CASSSLQEPSYEQYF
TGTGCCAGCAGCTCACTCCAGGAGCCTTCCTACGAGCAGTACTTC
>NA|TRBJ2-3|NA|TRBV2
CASSEVSTDTQYF
TGTGCCAGCAGTGAGGTCAGCACAGATACGCAGTATTTT
>TRBD1|TRBJ1-6|NA|TRBV30
CASNRGISYNSPLHF
TGTGCCTCCAACAGGGGGATCTCCTATAATTCACCCCTCCACTTT
>TRBD1|TRBJ1-5|once|TRBV7-2
CASSPRTGAGQPQHF
TGTGCCAGCAGCCCCAGGACAGGGGCGGGTCAGCCCCAGCATTTT
>TRBD2|TRBJ2-3|NA|TRBV28
CASSSATSGYTDTQYF
TGTGCCAGCAGTTCAGCGACTAGCGGGTACACAGATACGCAGTATTTT
>NA|TRBJ2-3|NA|TRBV2
CASSVDADTQYF
TGTGCCAGCAGTGTTGACGCAGATACGCAGTATTTT
>NA|TRBJ2-2|NA|TRBV4-1
CASSLRFSSTGELFF
TGCGCCAGCAGCCTAAGGTTTAGTAGCACCGGGGAGCTGTTTTTT
>NA|TRBJ1-6|NA|TRBV7-2
CASSPTQDSPLHF
TGTGCCAGCAGCCCAACACAGGATTCACCCCTCCACTTT
>NA|TRBJ2-3|once|TRBV2
CASSGSGPRTDTQYF
TGTGCCAGCAGTGGTTCGGGGCCCCGCACAGATACGCAGTATTTT
>TRBD2|TRBJ2-3|once|TRBV7-6
CASSPGTSGGTTDTQYF
TGTGCCAGCAGCCCGGGGACTAGCGGGGGGACCACAGATACGCAGTATTTT
>NA|TRBJ2-3|NA|TRBV19
CASSIPGTDTQYF
TGTGCCAGTAGTATCCCGGGCACAGATACGCAGTATTTT
>NA|TRBJ2-7|NA|TRBV5-1
CASSPGDVGEQYF
TGCGCCAGCAGCCCCGGGGACGTGGGCGAGCAGTACTTC
>NA|TRBJ2-7|NA|TRBV14
CASSQDSPGVRREQYF
TGTGCCAGCAGCCAAGACTCCCCGGGGGTGCGTCGCGAGCAGTACTTC
>NA|TRBJ2-7|NA|TRBV21-1
CASSNGKTSGTYEQYF
TGTGCCAGCAGCAATGGGAAGACTAGCGGGACCTACGAGCAGTACTTC
>TRBD2|TRBJ2-5|NA|TRBV5-1
CASSPGASGVAETQYF
TGCGCCAGCAGCCCCGGGGCTAGCGGGGTAGCAGAGACCCAGTACTTC
>NA|TRBJ1-5|NA|TRBV19
CASSIIGPDRSKYSNQPQHF
TGTGCCAGTAGTATCATTGGGCCGGACAGAAGCAAGTATAGCAATCAGCCCCAGCATTTT
>TRBD1|TRBJ1-5|few|TRBV10-3
CAIGTDSNQPQHF
TGTGCCATCGGGACAGATAGCAATCAGCCCCAGCATTTT
>NA|TRBJ2-6|NA|TRBV11-2
CASSLFTGANVLTF
TGTGCCAGCAGCCTATTTACTGGGGCCAACGTCCTGACTTTC
>NA|TRBJ1-1|NA|TRBV6-5
CASSYPGLNTEAFF
TGTGCCAGCAGTTATCCAGGGCTGAACACTGAAGCTTTCTTT